This TCR beta chain appears in the sequencing data of a study of regulatory T cells in long-lasting Graves disease. Study-wide findings and caveats: Persistent Graves' cases showed lower TCR diversity than newly diagnosed cases.

The time point was: newly diagnosed GD, antithyroid drugs for less than 3 months. PBMC-derived RNA was used for the TCR library. Clinicians diagnosed Graves' disease using American Thyroid Association guidelines. For this clonotype: The target antigen is unknown.

Libraries of TCR beta came from iRepertoire HTBI primers plus Arm-PCR of CDR3 regions. TCRdb re-derived calls from the multiplex PCR reads in MiXCR, one entry per CDR3 protein. The profile covers over 450,000 distinct CDR3 sequences, with 12% appearing a single time and around 9.3% taken by the ten largest. This sample also appeared in a second study, on T cells in Graves' hyperthyroidism and ophthalmopathy.

Sequencing was performed on peripheral blood mononuclear cells (PBMCs), taken at new diagnosis, from a patient treated with antithyroid drugs. The clonotype comes from a woman under 40 with Graves disease.

CDR3 in amino acids: CASSSRVGTYEQYF. Here the CDR3 DNA reads TGTGCCAGCAGCTCCCGCGTAGGTACCTACGAGCAGTACTTC. The rearrangement uses TRBV13 and TRBJ2-7, with D hard to call. Trimming took off 4 bases at V and 2 bases at J, with 12 bases between the two ends. This CDR3 has 14 amino acids. Per the germline V gene, CDR1 is PRHDT and CDR2 is FYEKMQ (reference sequence).